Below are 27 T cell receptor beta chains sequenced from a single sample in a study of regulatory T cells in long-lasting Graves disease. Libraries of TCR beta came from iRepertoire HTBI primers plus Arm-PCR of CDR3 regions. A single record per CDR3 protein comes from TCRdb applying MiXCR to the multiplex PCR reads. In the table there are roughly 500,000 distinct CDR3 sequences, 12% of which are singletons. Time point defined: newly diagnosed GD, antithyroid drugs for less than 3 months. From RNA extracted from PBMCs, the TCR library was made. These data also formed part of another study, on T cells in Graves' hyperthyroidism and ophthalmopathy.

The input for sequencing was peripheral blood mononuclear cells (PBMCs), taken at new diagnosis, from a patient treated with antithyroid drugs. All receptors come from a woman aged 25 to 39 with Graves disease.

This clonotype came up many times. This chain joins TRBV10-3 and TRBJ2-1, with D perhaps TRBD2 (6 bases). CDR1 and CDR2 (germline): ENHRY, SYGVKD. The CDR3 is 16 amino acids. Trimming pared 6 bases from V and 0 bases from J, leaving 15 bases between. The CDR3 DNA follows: TGTGCCATCAGCCCCGGAGGAGGGAGCTCCTACAATGAGCAGTTCTTC. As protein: CAISPGGGSSYNEQFF.

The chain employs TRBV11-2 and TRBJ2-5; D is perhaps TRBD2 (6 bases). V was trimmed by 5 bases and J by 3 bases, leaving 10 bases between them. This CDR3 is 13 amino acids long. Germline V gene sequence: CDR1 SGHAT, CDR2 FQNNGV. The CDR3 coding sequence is TGTGCCAGCAGCCGGGACTCGAAAGAGACCCAGTACTTC. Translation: CASSRDSKETQYF.

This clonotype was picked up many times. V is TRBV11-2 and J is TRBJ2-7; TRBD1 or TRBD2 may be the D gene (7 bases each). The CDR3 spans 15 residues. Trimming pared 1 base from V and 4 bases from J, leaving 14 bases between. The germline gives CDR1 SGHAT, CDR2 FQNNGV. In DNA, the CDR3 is TGTGCCAGCAGCTTAGGGGGGGGGGGACAGTACGAGCAGTACTTC. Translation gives CASSLGGGGQYEQYF.

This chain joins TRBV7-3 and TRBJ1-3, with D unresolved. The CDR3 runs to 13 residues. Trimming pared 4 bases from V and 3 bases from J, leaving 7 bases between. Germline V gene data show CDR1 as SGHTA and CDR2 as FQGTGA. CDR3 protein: CASSSGFGNTIYF. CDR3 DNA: TGTGCCAGCAGCTCGGGATTTGGAAACACCATATATTTT. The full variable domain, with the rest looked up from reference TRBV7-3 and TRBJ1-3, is GAGVSQTPSNKVTEKGKYVELRCDPISGHTALYWYRQSLGQGPEFLIYFQGTGAADDSGLPNDRFFAVRPEGSVSTLKIQRTERGDSAVYLCASSSGFGNTIYFGEGSWLTVV.

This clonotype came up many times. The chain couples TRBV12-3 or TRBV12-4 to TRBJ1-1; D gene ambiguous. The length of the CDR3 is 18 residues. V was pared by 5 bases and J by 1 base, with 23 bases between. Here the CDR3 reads CASSPGRFSEGRNTEAFF. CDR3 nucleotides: TGTGCCAGCAGTCCCGGCCGGTTCTCAGAAGGGAGGAACACTGAAGCTTTCTTT.

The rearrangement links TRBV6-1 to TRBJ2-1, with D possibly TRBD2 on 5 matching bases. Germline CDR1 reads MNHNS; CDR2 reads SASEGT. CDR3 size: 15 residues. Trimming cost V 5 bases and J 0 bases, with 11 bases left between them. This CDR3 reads CASSRRVSSYNEQFF. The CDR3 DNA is TGTGCCAGCAGTCGGCGGGTAAGCTCCTACAATGAGCAGTTCTTC.

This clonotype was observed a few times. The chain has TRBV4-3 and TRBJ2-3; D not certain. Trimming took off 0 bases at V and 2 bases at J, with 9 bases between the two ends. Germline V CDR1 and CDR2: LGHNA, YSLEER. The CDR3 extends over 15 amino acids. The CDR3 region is CASSQDPTATDTQYF. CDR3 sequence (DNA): TGCGCCAGCAGCCAAGATCCGACTGCCACAGATACGCAGTATTTT.

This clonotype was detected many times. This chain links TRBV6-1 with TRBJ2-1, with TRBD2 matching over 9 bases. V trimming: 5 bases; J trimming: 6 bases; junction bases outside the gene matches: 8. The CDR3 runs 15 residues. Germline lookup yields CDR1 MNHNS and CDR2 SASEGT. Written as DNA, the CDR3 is TGTGCCAGCAGTCTTATAGCGGGAGTGGCCAATGAGCAGTTCTTC. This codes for CASSLIAGVANEQFF.

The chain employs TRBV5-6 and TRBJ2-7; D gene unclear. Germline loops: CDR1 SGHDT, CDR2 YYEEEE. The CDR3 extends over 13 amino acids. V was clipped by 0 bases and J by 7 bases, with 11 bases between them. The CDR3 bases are TGTGCCAGCAGCTTGGGCCGGTATAGGGAGCAGTACTTC. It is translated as CASSLGRYREQYF.

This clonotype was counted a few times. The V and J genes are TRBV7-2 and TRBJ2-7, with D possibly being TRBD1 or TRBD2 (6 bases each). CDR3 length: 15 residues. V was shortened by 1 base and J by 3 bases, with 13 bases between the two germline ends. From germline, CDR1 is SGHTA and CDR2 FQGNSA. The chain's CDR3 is CASSLGGASFYEQYF. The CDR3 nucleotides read TGTGCCAGCAGCTTAGGGGGGGCTTCCTTCTACGAGCAGTACTTC.

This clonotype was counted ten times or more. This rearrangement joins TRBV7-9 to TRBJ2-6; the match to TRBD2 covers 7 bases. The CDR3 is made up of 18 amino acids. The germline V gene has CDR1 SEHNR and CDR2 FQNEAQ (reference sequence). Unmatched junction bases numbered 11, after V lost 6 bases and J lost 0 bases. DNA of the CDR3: TGTGCCAGCAGTTTCGTGCCTAGCGGACTCTCTGGGGCCAACGTCCTGACTTTC. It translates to CASSFVPSGLSGANVLTF. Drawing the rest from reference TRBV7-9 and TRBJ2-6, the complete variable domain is DTGVSQNPRHKITKRGQNVTFRCDPISEHNRLYWYRQTLGQGPEFLTYFQNEAQLEKSRLLSDRFSAERPKGSFSTLEIQRTEQGDSAMYLCASSFVPSGLSGANVLTFGAGSRLTVL.

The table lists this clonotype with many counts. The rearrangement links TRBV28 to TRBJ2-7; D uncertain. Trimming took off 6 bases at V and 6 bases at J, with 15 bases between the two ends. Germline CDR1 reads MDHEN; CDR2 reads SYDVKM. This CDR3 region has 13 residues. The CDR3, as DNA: TGTGCCAGCAGGGGGATTAGCCTTCGCGAGCAGTACTTC. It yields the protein CASRGISLREQYF.

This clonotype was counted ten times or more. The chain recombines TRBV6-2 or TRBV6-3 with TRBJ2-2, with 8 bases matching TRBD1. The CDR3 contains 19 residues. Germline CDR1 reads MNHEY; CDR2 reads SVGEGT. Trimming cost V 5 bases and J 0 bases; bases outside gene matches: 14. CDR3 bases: TGTGCCAGCAGTCATATCCTCCGGGACAGGACTGCGAACACCGGGGAGCTGTTTTTT. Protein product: CASSHILRDRTANTGELFF.

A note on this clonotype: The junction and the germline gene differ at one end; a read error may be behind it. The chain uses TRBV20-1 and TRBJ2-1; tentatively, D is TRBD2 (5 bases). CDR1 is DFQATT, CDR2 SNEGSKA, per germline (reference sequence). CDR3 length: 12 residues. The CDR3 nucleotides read TGCAGTGCTAGGAGCTTTGAAGGGAAGCGGATCTTC. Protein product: CSARSFEGKRIF.

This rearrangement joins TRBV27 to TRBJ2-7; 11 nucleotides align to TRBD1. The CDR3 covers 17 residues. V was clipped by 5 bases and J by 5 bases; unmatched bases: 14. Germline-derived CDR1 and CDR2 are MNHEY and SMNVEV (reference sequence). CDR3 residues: CASSPPFGQGAINEQYF. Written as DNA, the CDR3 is TGTGCCAGCAGTCCCCCATTTGGACAGGGGGCGATAAACGAGCAGTACTTC.

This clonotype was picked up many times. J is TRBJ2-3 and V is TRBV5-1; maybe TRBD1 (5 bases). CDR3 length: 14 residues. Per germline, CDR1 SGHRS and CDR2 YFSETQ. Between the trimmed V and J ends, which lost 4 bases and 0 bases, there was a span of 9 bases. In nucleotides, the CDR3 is TGCGCCAGCAGCCTGGACACAAGCACAGATACGCAGTATTTT. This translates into CASSLDTSTDTQYF.

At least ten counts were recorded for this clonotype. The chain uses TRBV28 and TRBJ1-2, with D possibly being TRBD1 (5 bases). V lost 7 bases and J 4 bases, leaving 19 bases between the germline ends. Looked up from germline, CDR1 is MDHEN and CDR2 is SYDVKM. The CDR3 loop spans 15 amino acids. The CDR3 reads CASKSTQGLTYGYTF. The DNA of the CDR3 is TGTGCCAGCAAATCTACGCAGGGCCTCACCTATGGCTACACCTTC.

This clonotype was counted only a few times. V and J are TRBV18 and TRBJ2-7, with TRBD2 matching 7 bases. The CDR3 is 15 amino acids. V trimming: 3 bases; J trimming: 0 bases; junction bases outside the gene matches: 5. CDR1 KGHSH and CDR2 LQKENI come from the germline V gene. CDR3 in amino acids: CASSPPGLGSYEQYF. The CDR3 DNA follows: TGTGCCAGCTCACCCCCCGGACTAGGCTCCTACGAGCAGTACTTC.

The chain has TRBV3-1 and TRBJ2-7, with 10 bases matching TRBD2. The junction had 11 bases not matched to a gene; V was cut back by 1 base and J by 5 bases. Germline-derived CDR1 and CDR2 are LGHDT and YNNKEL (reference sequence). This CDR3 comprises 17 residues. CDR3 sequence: CASSQGLLAGVRDEQYF. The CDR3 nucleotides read TGTGCCAGCAGCCAAGGCCTCCTAGCGGGAGTCAGGGACGAGCAGTACTTC.

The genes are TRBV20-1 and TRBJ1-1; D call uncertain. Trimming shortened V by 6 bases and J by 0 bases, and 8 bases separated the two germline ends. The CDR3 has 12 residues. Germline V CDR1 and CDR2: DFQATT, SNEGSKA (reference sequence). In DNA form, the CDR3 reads TGCAGTGCCCATCGGGTGAACACTGAAGCTTTCTTT. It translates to CSAHRVNTEAFF.

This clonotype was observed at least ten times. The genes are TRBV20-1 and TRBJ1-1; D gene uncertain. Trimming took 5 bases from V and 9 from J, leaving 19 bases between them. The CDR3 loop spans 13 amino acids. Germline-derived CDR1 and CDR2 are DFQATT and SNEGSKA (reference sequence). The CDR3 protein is CSALEGGLGKAFF. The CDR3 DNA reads TGCAGTGCTCTCGAGGGAGGATTGGGGAAAGCTTTCTTT.

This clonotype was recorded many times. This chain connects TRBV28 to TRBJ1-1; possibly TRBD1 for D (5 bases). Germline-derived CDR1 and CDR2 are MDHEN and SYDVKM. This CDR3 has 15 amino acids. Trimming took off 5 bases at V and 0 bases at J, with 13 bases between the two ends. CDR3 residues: CASSPRQLMNTEAFF. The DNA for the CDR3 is TGTGCCAGCAGTCCGCGACAGCTTATGAACACTGAAGCTTTCTTT.

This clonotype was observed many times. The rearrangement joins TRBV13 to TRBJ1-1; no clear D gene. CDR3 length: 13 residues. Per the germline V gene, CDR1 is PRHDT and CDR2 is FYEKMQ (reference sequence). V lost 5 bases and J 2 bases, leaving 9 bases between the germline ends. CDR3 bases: TGTGCCAGCAGCAGGGCGGGAAACACTGAAGCTTTCTTT. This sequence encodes CASSRAGNTEAFF.

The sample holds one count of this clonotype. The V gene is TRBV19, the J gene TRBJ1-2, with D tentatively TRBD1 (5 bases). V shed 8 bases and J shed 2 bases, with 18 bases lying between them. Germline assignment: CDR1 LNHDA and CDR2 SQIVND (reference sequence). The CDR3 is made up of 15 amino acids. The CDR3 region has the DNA TGTGCCAGTTCCCTCTGGGCAGGGCAGAACTATGGCTACACCTTC. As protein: CASSLWAGQNYGYTF.

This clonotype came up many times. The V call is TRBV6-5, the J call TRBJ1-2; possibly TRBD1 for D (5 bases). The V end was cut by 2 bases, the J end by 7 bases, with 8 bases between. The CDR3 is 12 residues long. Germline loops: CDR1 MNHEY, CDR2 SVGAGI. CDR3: CASSYHGGGYTF. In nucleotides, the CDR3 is TGTGCCAGCAGTTACCATGGGGGTGGCTACACCTTC.

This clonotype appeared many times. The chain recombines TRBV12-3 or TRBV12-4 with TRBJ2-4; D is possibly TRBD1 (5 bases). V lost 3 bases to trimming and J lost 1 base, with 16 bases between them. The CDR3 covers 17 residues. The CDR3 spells CASSLGQGRSAKNIQYF. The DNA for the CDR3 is TGTGCCAGCAGTTTGGGGCAGGGAAGATCGGCCAAAAACATTCAGTACTTC.

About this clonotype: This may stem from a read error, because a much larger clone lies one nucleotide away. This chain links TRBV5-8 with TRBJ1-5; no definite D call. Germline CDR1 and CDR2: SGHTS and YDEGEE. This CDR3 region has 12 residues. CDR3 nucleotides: TGTGCCGGCAGCTTACGGGGTCAGCCCCAGCATTTT. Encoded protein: CAGSLRGQPQHF.